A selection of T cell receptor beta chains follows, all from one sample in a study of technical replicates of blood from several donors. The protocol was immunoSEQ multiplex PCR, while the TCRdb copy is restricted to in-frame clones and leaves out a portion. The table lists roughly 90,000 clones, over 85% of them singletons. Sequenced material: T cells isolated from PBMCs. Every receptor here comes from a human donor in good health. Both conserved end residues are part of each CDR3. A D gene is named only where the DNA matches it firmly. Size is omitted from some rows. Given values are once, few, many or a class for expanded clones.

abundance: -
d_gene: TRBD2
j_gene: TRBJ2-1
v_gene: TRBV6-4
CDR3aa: CASSLLAGNSPYNEQFF
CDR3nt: TGTGCCAGCAGTTTACTAGCGGGAAATTCCCCCTACAATGAGCAGTTCTTC

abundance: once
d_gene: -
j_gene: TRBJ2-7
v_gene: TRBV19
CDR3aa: CASSNYYEQYF
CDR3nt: TGTGCCAGTAGTAATTACTACGAGCAGTACTTC

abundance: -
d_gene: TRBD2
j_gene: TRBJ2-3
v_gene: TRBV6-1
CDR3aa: CASRPGLARDTQYF
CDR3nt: TGTGCCAGCAGACCGGGACTAGCCAGAGATACGCAGTATTTT

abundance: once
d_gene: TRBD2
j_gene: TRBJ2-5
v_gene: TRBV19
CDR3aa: CASSIGLAVDHTKETQYF
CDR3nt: TGTGCCAGTAGTATTGGGCTAGCGGTTGATCACACCAAAGAGACCCAGTACTTC

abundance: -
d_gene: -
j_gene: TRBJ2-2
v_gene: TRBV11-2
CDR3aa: CARGGGTGELFF
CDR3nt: TGTGCCAGGGGAGGGGGAACCGGGGAGCTGTTTTTT

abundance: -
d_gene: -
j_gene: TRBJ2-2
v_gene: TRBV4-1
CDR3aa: CASSQDGLPTGELFF
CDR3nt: TGCGCCAGCAGCCAAGATGGACTTCCCACCGGGGAGCTGTTTTTT

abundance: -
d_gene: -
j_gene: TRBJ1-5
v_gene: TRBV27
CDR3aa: CASSPLGGGTDQPQHF
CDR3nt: TGTGCCAGCAGCCCTCTTGGGGGGGGCACGGATCAGCCCCAGCATTTT

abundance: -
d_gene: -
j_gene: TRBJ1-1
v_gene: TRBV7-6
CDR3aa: CASTPTPGDTEAFF
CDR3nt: TGTGCCAGCACACCTACTCCCGGGGACACTGAAGCTTTCTTT

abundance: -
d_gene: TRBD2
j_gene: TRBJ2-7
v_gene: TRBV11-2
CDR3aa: CASSPGTSGREQYF
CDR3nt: TGTGCCAGCAGCCCAGGGACTAGCGGTAGAGAGCAGTACTTC

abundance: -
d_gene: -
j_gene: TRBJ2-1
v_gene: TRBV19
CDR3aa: CASSSSAASSYNEQFF
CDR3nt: TGTGCCAGTAGTAGCAGCGCAGCGAGCTCCTACAATGAGCAGTTCTTC

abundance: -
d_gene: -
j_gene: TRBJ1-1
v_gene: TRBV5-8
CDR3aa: CASSSLWGLGAFF
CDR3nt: TGTGCCAGCAGCTCGTTATGGGGCCTTGGAGCTTTCTTT

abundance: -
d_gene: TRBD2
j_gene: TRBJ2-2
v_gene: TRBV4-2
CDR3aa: CASSQSRGGDTGELFF
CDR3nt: TGTGCCAGCAGCCAGAGCCGGGGGGGAGACACCGGGGAGCTGTTTTTT

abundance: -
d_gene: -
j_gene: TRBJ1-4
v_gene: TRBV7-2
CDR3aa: CASSSYLDEKLFF
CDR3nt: TGTGCCAGCAGCTCCTACCTTGATGAAAAACTGTTTTTT

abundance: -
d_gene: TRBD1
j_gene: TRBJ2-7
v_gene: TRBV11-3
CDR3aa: CASSPGQGISVPYEQYF
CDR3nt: TGTGCCAGCAGCCCCGGACAGGGGATCTCCGTTCCCTACGAGCAGTACTTC

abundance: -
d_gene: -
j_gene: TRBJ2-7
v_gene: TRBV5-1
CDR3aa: CASSLGVGTSSYEQYF
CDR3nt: TGCGCCAGCAGCTTGGGAGTAGGGACATCGTCTTACGAGCAGTACTTC

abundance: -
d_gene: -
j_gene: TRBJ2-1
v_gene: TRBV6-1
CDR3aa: CASSGGGAYNEQFF
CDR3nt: TGTGCCAGCAGTGGAGGGGGAGCCTACAATGAGCAGTTCTTC

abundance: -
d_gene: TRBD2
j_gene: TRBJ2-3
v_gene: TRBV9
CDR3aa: CASSGGIGWGLDTQYF
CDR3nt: TGTGCCAGCTCCGGGGGGATTGGCTGGGGATTAGATACGCAGTATTTT

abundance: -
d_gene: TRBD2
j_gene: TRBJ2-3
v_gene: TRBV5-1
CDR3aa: CASRPVAGGLASTDTQYF
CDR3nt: TGCGCCAGCAGACCCGTAGCGGGGGGTTTAGCTAGCACAGATACGCAGTATTTT

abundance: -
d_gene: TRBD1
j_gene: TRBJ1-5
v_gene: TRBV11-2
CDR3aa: CASSFGQGAKPQHF
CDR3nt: TGTGCCAGCAGCTTCGGACAGGGGGCAAAGCCCCAGCATTTT

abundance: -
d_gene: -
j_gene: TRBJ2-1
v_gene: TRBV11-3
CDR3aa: CASSPGYEQFF
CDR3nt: TGTGCCAGCAGCCCAGGGTATGAGCAGTTCTTC

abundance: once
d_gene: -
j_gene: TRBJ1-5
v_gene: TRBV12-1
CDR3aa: CASGHRDRDWEPQHF
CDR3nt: TGTGCCAGCGGCCACCGGGACAGGGATTGGGAGCCCCAGCATTTT

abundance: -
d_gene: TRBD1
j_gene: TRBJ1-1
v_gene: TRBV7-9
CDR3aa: CASSLGQGRAEAFF
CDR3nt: TGTGCCAGCAGCTTAGGACAGGGTCGGGCTGAAGCTTTCTTT

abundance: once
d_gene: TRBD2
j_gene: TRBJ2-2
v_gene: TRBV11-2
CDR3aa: CASSFMYSGDNTGELFF
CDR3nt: TGTGCCAGCAGCTTTATGTATAGCGGGGATAACACCGGGGAGCTGTTTTTT